The 17 T cell receptor beta chains listed next were all sequenced from one sample in a study of blood T cell repertoires in COVID-19. Produced via immunoSEQ multiplex PCR; TCRdb's table is partial and in-frame only. Counted here are some 200,000 clones, around nine tenths occurring once; the ten biggest clones make up over 15%. The sample was peripheral blood. The source of these receptors is a man aged 50 or older with COVID-19, enrolled during active disease.

The chain uses TRBV30 and TRBJ1-6; D is unclear. V lost 2 bases, J lost 0 bases, and 5 bases lay in between. Germline assignment: CDR1 GTSNPN and CDR2 SVGIG (reference sequence). The CDR3 sequence is 14 residues long. The CDR3 region is CAWSTSSYNSPLHF. The DNA of the CDR3 is TGTGCCTGGAGTACAAGCTCCTATAATTCACCCCTCCACTTT.

This chain joins TRBV4-1 and TRBJ2-7; TRBD2 matches 7 bases. Trimming took 1 base from V and 3 from J; bases not matched to a gene: 9. Germline V gives CDR1 MGHRA, CDR2 YSYEKL. This CDR3 has 16 amino acids. CDR3 coding DNA: TGCGCCAGCAGCCAAGGCTGGCGGGAGTCGGTCTACGAGCAGTACTTC. The encoded protein is CASSQGWRESVYEQYF.

The chain employs TRBV6-5 and TRBJ2-3, with 10 bases aligning to TRBD2. Trimming cost V 7 bases and J 8 bases; bases outside gene matches: 9. The germline CDR1 and CDR2 sequences are MNHEY and SVGAGI. The CDR3 length is 14 residues. CDR3 sequence (DNA): TGTGCCAGCAATCTAGCGGGAGAACCTATTACGCAGTATTTT. It specifies CASNLAGEPITQYF.

The V call is TRBV10-3, the J call TRBJ2-3; 13 bases map to TRBD2. CDR1 ENHRY and CDR2 SYGVKD come from the germline V gene. The CDR3 has 17 amino acids. V was clipped by 6 bases and J by 0 bases; unmatched bases: 6. CDR3 region: CAISLGTSGKSTDTQYF. Here the CDR3 DNA reads TGTGCCATCAGCCTTGGGACTAGCGGGAAGAGCACAGATACGCAGTATTTT.

The chain has TRBV12-5 and TRBJ2-1, with D perhaps matching TRBD2 (5 bases). In germline, CDR1 is LGHNT, CDR2 FRNRAP. The CDR3 contains 15 residues. V was clipped by 4 bases and J by 9 bases, with 19 bases between them. The CDR3 protein is CASGSPAFERSEQFF. CDR3 DNA: TGTGCTAGTGGTTCCCCGGCCTTCGAGCGGAGTGAGCAGTTCTTC.

This chain links TRBV28 with TRBJ2-4; D is possibly TRBD1 (6 bases). Trimming removed 5 bases from V and 6 bases from J, with 14 bases in between. CDR3 size: 14 residues. Looked up from germline, CDR1 is MDHEN and CDR2 is SYDVKM. The CDR3 DNA follows: TGTGCCAGCAGTCACCGCGGACAGCTAAACATTCAGTACTTC. This gives the protein CASSHRGQLNIQYF.

Comment on this clone: Other nucleotide sequences from this sample produce the same CDR3. V usage is TRBV9 and J usage is TRBJ1-3, with 9 nucleotides matching TRBD1. CDR1 is SGDLS, CDR2 YYNGEE, per germline. The length of the CDR3 is 15 residues. Trimming cost V 2 bases and J 2 bases; bases outside gene matches: 2. As DNA, the CDR3 is TGTGCCAGCAGCGTGCGACAGGGGGCTGGAAACACCATATATTTT. Translated: CASSVRQGAGNTIYF.

This chain connects TRBV19 to TRBJ1-4, with D possibly TRBD1 on 5 matching bases. This CDR3 is built from 13 residues. V was trimmed by 6 bases and J by 8 bases, leaving 13 bases between them. Looked up from germline, CDR1 is LNHDA and CDR2 is SQIVND (reference sequence). The CDR3 sequence: CASRMGLGEKLFF. In nucleotides, the CDR3 is TGTGCCAGTAGGATGGGGCTAGGAGAAAAACTGTTTTTT.

This chain uses TRBV2 with TRBJ2-3, with 12 bases identical to TRBD2. Trimming removed 8 bases from V and 2 bases from J; junction bases left unmatched: 2. This CDR3 is 14 amino acids long. Germline CDR1 is SNHLY and CDR2 is FYNNEI. This chain's CDR3 is CASGLAGLTDTQYF. CDR3 DNA: TGTGCCAGCGGACTAGCGGGGCTCACAGATACGCAGTATTTT.

V and J are TRBV15 and TRBJ1-1, with D maybe TRBD1 (5 bases). Trimming removed 1 base from V and 0 bases from J, with 15 bases in between. The CDR3 runs 17 residues. Germline lookup yields CDR1 LNHNV and CDR2 YYDKDF (reference sequence). The CDR3 region has the DNA TGTGCCACCAGCAGAGTGGGTCAGGGCAGGTTGAACACTGAAGCTTTCTTT. It codes for CATSRVGQGRLNTEAFF.

This chain uses TRBV7-8 with TRBJ2-5; 7 positions match TRBD1. The germline gives CDR1 SGHVS, CDR2 FQNEAQ. The trim removed 5 bases at V and 5 bases at J, leaving 8 bases unmatched. This CDR3 spans 14 amino acids. CDR3 coding DNA: TGTGCCAGCAGCGCGACAGGGCTAGGGGAGACCCAGTACTTC. It codes for CASSATGLGETQYF.

This chain joins TRBV11-2 and TRBJ1-3, with D maybe TRBD1 (6 bases). Germline values: CDR1 SGHAT, CDR2 FQNNGV. There are 16 residues in the CDR3. V was clipped by 6 bases and J by 2 bases, with 17 bases between them. CDR3 residues: CASSKNLQGTGNTIYF. The CDR3 nucleotides are TGTGCCAGCAGTAAAAACCTACAGGGCACTGGAAACACCATATATTTT.

The rearrangement joins TRBV25-1 to TRBJ2-7; D may be TRBD2 (6 bases). V was trimmed by 3 bases and J by 2 bases, leaving 17 bases between them. CDR3 size: 16 residues. From germline, CDR1 is MGHDK and CDR2 SYGVNS. The CDR3 protein is CASSDSPGTGAYEQYF. CDR3 sequence (DNA): TGTGCCAGCAGTGACTCCCCGGGGACGGGAGCCTACGAGCAGTACTTC.

The V and J genes are TRBV28 and TRBJ1-5; D not resolved. Germline assignment: CDR1 MDHEN and CDR2 SYDVKM. The length of the CDR3 is 14 residues. V shed 5 bases and J shed 0 bases, with 8 bases lying between them. CDR3 DNA: TGTGCCAGCAGTGTCAGTTTTAGCAATCAGCCCCAGCATTTT. This encodes CASSVSFSNQPQHF.

V usage is TRBV30 and J usage is TRBJ2-7, with 10 bases fitting TRBD2. Germline assignment: CDR1 GTSNPN and CDR2 SVGIG (reference sequence). The V gene end was trimmed by 4 bases and the J gene end by 6 bases; junction bases not matched to a gene: 6. CDR3 length equals 13 residues. This CDR3 is CAWNPLAGSEQYF. In DNA, the CDR3 is TGTGCCTGGAACCCACTAGCGGGAAGCGAGCAGTACTTC.

This sequence joins TRBV3-1 (or the pseudogene TRBV3-2) and TRBJ2-3, with 8 nucleotides matching TRBD2. This CDR3 has 17 residues. V lost 3 bases and J lost 0; bases outside the gene matches: 8. Germline V gives CDR1 LGHDT, CDR2 YNNKEL (reference sequence). The CDR3 bases are TGTGCCAGCAGCCAGTTCGGAGCGGGGGCTAGCACAGATACGCAGTATTTT. Translated: CASSQFGAGASTDTQYF.

This chain joins TRBV9 and TRBJ1-2, with D possibly TRBD1 on 6 matching bases. Germline CDR1 is SGDLS and CDR2 is YYNGEE. V was pared by 3 bases and J by 7 bases, with 19 bases between. The CDR3 loop spans 15 amino acids. The chain's CDR3 is CASSGTSRGWSGYTF. CDR3 DNA: TGTGCCAGCAGCGGTACCTCCAGGGGTTGGTCTGGCTACACCTTC. Based on the CDR3 plus reference TRBV9 and TRBJ1-2, the full variable domain is DSGVTQTPKHLITATGQRVTLRCSPRSGDLSVYWYQQSLDQGLQFLIQYYNGEERAKGNILERFSAQQFPDLHSELNLSSLELGDSALYFCASSGTSRGWSGYTFGSGTRLTVV.